A single sample is the source of the 10 T cell receptor beta chains below, sequenced in a study of blood T cell repertoires in COVID-19. Sequenced by immunoSEQ multiplex PCR; TCRdb stores in-frame clones only, minus some. The sample contains some 160,000 clones, 65% to 85% of which appear only once. The sample taken for sequencing was peripheral blood. The receptors stem from a woman older than 75 with acute or convalescent COVID-19.

V and J are TRBV6-6 and TRBJ1-2; 7 positions match TRBD1. The CDR3 is 13 residues long. Germline CDR1 reads MNHNY; CDR2 reads SVGAGI (reference sequence). Trimming took 4 bases from V and 4 from J; bases not matched to a gene: 3. The CDR3 region is CASSFGQAYGYTF. As DNA, the CDR3 is TGTGCCAGCAGTTTCGGACAGGCCTATGGCTACACCTTC.

This sequence joins TRBV7-8 and TRBJ2-3, with a weak D call TRBD2 (5 bases). Germline V CDR1 and CDR2: SGHVS, FQNEAQ. The V and J ends lost 4 bases and 4 bases respectively, with 12 bases between them. CDR3 length: 14 residues. The CDR3 region has the DNA TGTGCCAGCAGCTGGAGGACTGGACCAGATACGCAGTATTTT. This encodes CASSWRTGPDTQYF.

The V and J genes are TRBV6-5 and TRBJ1-1; TRBD1 matches 8 bases. Germline-derived CDR1 and CDR2 are MNHEY and SVGAGI. V shed 2 bases, J shed 4 bases, and the junction held 3 bases outside the gene matches. The CDR3 runs 14 residues. The CDR3 DNA is TGTGCCAGCAGTTACATCACAGGGGGCACTGAAGCTTTCTTT. It yields the protein CASSYITGGTEAFF.

The rearrangement links TRBV7-2 to TRBJ1-2; 11 bases align to TRBD1. The junction had 5 bases not matched to a gene; V was cut back by 3 bases and J by 2 bases. Germline V gives CDR1 SGHTA, CDR2 FQGNSA. The CDR3 sequence is 16 residues long. In DNA, the CDR3 is TGTGCCAGCAGCTTTGGCGGGACAGGGGGGAACTATGGCTACACCTTC. This gives the protein CASSFGGTGGNYGYTF.

This chain joins TRBV2 and TRBJ1-2; TRBD1 agrees at 9 bases. CDR1 SNHLY and CDR2 FYNNEI come from the germline V gene. The CDR3 loop spans 13 amino acids. The trim removed 8 bases at V and 5 bases at J, leaving 6 bases unmatched. This chain's CDR3 is CASASTGGYGYTF. The CDR3, as DNA: TGTGCCAGCGCCTCGACAGGGGGTTATGGCTACACCTTC. Together with reference TRBV2 and TRBJ1-2, the CDR3 gives the full variable domain: EPEVTQTPSHQVTQMGQEVILRCVPISNHLYFYWYRQILGQKVEFLVSFYNNEISEKSEIFDDQFSVERPDGSNFTLKIRSTKLEDSAMYFCASASTGGYGYTFGSGTRLTVV.

The V and J genes are TRBV28 and TRBJ2-1, with 7 bases aligning to TRBD1. The germline V gene has CDR1 MDHEN and CDR2 SYDVKM. V dropped 2 bases and J dropped 0; count of bases not matched to a gene: 7. CDR3 length: 17 residues. Written as DNA, the CDR3 is TGTGCCAGCAGTTTACCAGGGGGAAGGAGCTCCTACAATGAGCAGTTCTTC. It codes for CASSLPGGRSSYNEQFF.

V and J are TRBV2 and TRBJ2-7; 7 nucleotides match TRBD1. The junction had 11 bases not matched to a gene; V was cut back by 6 bases and J by 6 bases. CDR3 length: 14 residues. From germline, CDR1 is SNHLY and CDR2 FYNNEI. The CDR3: CASSPTGTEVEQYF. The CDR3 DNA reads TGTGCCAGCAGCCCAACCGGGACAGAAGTCGAGCAGTACTTC.

This chain links TRBV27 with TRBJ1-4, with D maybe TRBD1 (5 bases). This CDR3 is built from 12 residues. The germline V and J ends were trimmed by 3 bases and 11 bases, with 10 bases remaining between them. Germline CDR1 MNHEY, CDR2 SMNVEV (reference sequence). CDR3 loop: CASSFWGGKLFF. DNA of the CDR3: TGTGCCAGCAGTTTTTGGGGGGGGAAACTGTTTTTT.

The chain links TRBV14 to TRBJ1-6; no clear D. Germline CDR1 and CDR2: SGHDN and FVKESK. V was cut by 0 bases and J by 7 bases, with 22 bases left in between. The CDR3 has 19 residues. The CDR3 bases are TGTGCCAGCAGCCAAGATAGGATTCGGGCGGGCAGGAGAAATTCACCCCTCCACTTT. Encoded protein: CASSQDRIRAGRRNSPLHF.

This clone was seen a single time. This CDR3 is CASSPRDSYSYEQYF. CDR3 nucleotide sequence: TGCGCCAGCAGCCCCCGGGACTCCTACTCCTACGAGCAGTACTTC. The chain recombines TRBV4-1 with TRBJ2-7, with D perhaps matching TRBD2 (6 bases). The CDR3 extends over 15 amino acids. Germline values: CDR1 MGHRA, CDR2 YSYEKL. The V gene lost 4 bases and the J gene lost 0 bases, with 13 bases spanning the gap.